These 17 T cell receptor beta chains share one sample of origin, sequenced in a study of blood T cells in healthy people across ages. With a J-beta primer mix and a sample-barcoded 5' primer, a second PCR ran about 7 to 11 cycles. One entry per CDR3 protein results from TCRdb running MiXCR on the 5' RACE reads. Here the sample spans about 1,600,000 distinct CDR3 sequences, 42% being singletons. The specimen sequenced was blood. The origin of the receptors is a woman aged 18 to 35 in good health.

This clonotype was counted only a few times. V is TRBV28 and J is TRBJ1-1; D is unclear. V dropped 5 bases and J dropped 10 bases, with 14 bases sitting between them. Germline loops: CDR1 MDHEN, CDR2 SYDVKM. The CDR3 has 12 amino acids. The CDR3 here is CASSELEGLAFF. CDR3 nucleotide sequence: TGTGCCAGCAGTGAGTTAGAGGGATTAGCTTTCTTT.

This chain links TRBV7-9 with TRBJ2-5, with 7 positions matching TRBD2. Trimming took 2 bases from V and 11 from J; bases not matched to a gene: 17. Germline values: CDR1 SEHNR, CDR2 FQNEAQ (reference sequence). The CDR3 consists of 16 residues. CDR3 region: CASSLSGPSGLNEQYF. The CDR3 nucleotides read TGTGCCAGCAGCTTATCGGGGCCTAGCGGACTCAATGAGCAGTACTTC.

This chain connects TRBV10-3 to TRBJ1-2, with a possible D match to TRBD1 (5 bases). Trimming left V 4 bases short and J 2 bases short, with 14 bases between. Per the germline V gene, CDR1 is ENHRY and CDR2 is SYGVKD. The CDR3 is 15 amino acids. The CDR3 DNA follows: TGTGCCATCAGTGGGGACTTCGACAGAAACTATGGCTACACCTTC. Translation: CAISGDFDRNYGYTF.

The V gene is TRBV4-1, the J gene TRBJ2-5; TRBD1 aligns across 10 bases. The tail of the sequence fits TRBJ2-7 better, so the J call may be wrong. Per germline, CDR1 MGHRA and CDR2 YSYEKL. This CDR3 spans 16 amino acids. The CDR3 region has the DNA TGCGCCAGCAGCCAAGTACCGACAGGGGGCGACTACGAGCAGTACTTC. It codes for CASSQVPTGGDYEQYF.

This clonotype has just a few counts. Here the CDR3 DNA reads TGCAGTGCTAGAGATCTACAGTCTGGCTACACCTTC. Translating gives CSARDLQSGYTF. This chain uses TRBV20-1 with TRBJ1-2; D gene unclear. V was clipped by 0 bases and J by 7 bases, with 9 bases between them. This CDR3 region has 12 residues. Germline lookup yields CDR1 DFQATT and CDR2 SNEGSKA (reference sequence).

This clonotype was seen a handful of times. The gene calls are TRBV12-3 or TRBV12-4 and TRBJ2-1; D might be TRBD2 (6 bases). The CDR3 covers 12 residues. V lost 5 bases and J lost 14, with 16 bases in between. The CDR3 bases are TGTGCCAGCAGTCCGGGGGTGGGTTCGGAGTTCTTC. Amino acids: CASSPGVGSEFF.

J is TRBJ1-4 and V is TRBV9; D gene ambiguous. This CDR3 is 17 amino acids long. Per the germline V gene, CDR1 is SGDLS and CDR2 is YYNGEE. V dropped 0 bases and J dropped 4 bases, with 16 bases sitting between them. CDR3 region: CASSVAGGEGFNEKLFF. The CDR3, as DNA: TGTGCCAGCAGCGTAGCCGGCGGAGAGGGCTTTAATGAAAAACTGTTTTTT.

This clonotype was seen a handful of times. The CDR3 here is CSASGGTPRDNEQFF. The CDR3 DNA reads TGCAGTGCTTCTGGCGGGACTCCCCGGGACAATGAGCAGTTCTTC. V usage is TRBV20-1 and J usage is TRBJ2-1; TRBD2 might be the D (6 bases). V was shortened by 5 bases and J by 5 bases, with 19 bases between the two germline ends. This CDR3 is 15 amino acids long. CDR1 and CDR2 (germline): DFQATT, SNEGSKA (reference sequence).

This chain links TRBV7-6 with TRBJ2-3; no clear D. V dropped 2 bases and J dropped 5 bases, with 14 bases sitting between them. Germline lookup yields CDR1 SGHVS and CDR2 FNYEAQ. The CDR3 sequence is 15 residues long. The CDR3, as DNA: TGTGCCAGCAGCTTATATGCAGGCGGTGAAGATACGCAGTATTTT. The encoded protein is CASSLYAGGEDTQYF.

This chain links TRBV30 with TRBJ2-3; TRBD1 aligns across 8 bases. CDR1 and CDR2 from the germline V gene are GTSNPN and SVGIG (reference sequence). J was trimmed by 0 bases and V by 4 bases; bases with no gene match: 3. CDR3 length equals 14 residues. CDR3 bases: TGTGCCTGGACAGGACAGGGCAGCACAGATACGCAGTATTTT. Protein: CAWTGQGSTDTQYF. Using reference TRBV30 and TRBJ2-3 for the parts outside the CDR3, the full variable domain is SQTIHQWPATLVQPVGSPLSLECTVEGTSNPNLYWYRQAAGRGLQLLFYSVGIGQISSEVPQNLSASRPQDRQFILSSKKLLLSDSGFYLCAWTGQGSTDTQYFGPGTRLTVL.

The CDR3 protein is CASSLSLGHGGTGELFF. The CDR3 DNA follows: TGTGCCAGCAGTTTATCGCTGGGACATGGGGGAACCGGGGAGCTGTTTTTT. The chain employs TRBV27 and TRBJ2-2, with a tentative D call TRBD1 (6 bases). Trimming stripped 0 bases from V and 5 bases from J, with 16 bases between. The CDR3 has 17 amino acids. Looked up from germline, CDR1 is MNHEY and CDR2 is SMNVEV (reference sequence).

The V call is TRBV7-3, the J call TRBJ1-6, with 7 bases that match TRBD1. Germline-derived CDR1 and CDR2 are SGHTA and FQGTGA. V lost 5 bases, J lost 4 bases, and 11 bases stayed unmatched. The CDR3 runs to 17 residues. CDR3 DNA: TGTGCCAGCAGCAAAGGCAACAGGGGCATTTATAATTCACCCCTCCACTTT. Its protein product is CASSKGNRGIYNSPLHF.

In its sample, this clonotype was seen many times. The chain combines TRBV10-3 with TRBJ2-3; 10 bases line up with TRBD1. Trimming removed 10 bases from V and 6 bases from J; junction bases left unmatched: 7. The CDR3 contains 13 residues. Looked up from germline, CDR1 is ENHRY and CDR2 is SYGVKD. The CDR3 reads CATSTGGGDTQYF. The CDR3 DNA is TGTGCCACTTCGACAGGGGGCGGTGATACGCAGTATTTT.

This chain links TRBV13 with TRBJ1-1; D may be TRBD1 (5 bases). Trimming stripped 5 bases from V and 12 bases from J, with 16 bases between. The CDR3 loop spans 12 amino acids. Germline V CDR1 and CDR2: PRHDT, FYEKMQ (reference sequence). CDR3: CASSAPPGQTFF. CDR3 coding DNA: TGTGCCAGCAGCGCCCCTCCAGGGCAGACTTTCTTT.

CDR3 residues: CAISDTAGQNQSFYGYTF. In nucleotides, the CDR3 is TGTGCCATCAGTGACACGGCCGGACAGAACCAATCTTTCTATGGCTACACCTTC. The chain is built from TRBV10-3 and TRBJ1-2; weak D call: TRBD1 (6 bases). The CDR3 runs 18 residues. V lost 3 bases and J lost 4, with 24 bases in between. Looked up from germline, CDR1 is ENHRY and CDR2 is SYGVKD.

A few counts support this clonotype. J is TRBJ1-2 and V is TRBV7-2; the D gene is possibly TRBD1 (6 bases). Trimming pared 5 bases from V and 2 bases from J, leaving 15 bases between. Germline V gene lookup returns CDR1 SGHTA and CDR2 FQGNSA. The CDR3 length is 15 residues. The CDR3 spells CASSPEGQLNYGYTF. The CDR3 DNA follows: TGTGCCAGCAGCCCCGAAGGACAGCTAAACTATGGCTACACCTTC.

This chain joins TRBV28 and TRBJ2-1; 8 bases fit TRBD1. Trimming cost V 5 bases and J 4 bases; bases outside gene matches: 13. This CDR3 has 17 residues. The V gene's germline CDR1 is MDHEN and CDR2 SYDVKM. This CDR3 is CASSLYGQGASYNEQFF. The CDR3 bases are TGTGCCAGCAGTCTATACGGACAGGGCGCAAGTTACAATGAGCAGTTCTTC.